The 3 T cell receptor beta chains below all came from one sample that was sequenced in a study of T-cell memory formation after mild COVID-19. Each CDR3 protein gets one entry after TCRdb re-called the 5' RACE reads with MiXCR. The sample has 300,000 to 350,000 distinct CDR3 sequences, around an eighth seen once. The specimen was PBMCs or a T cell subset sorted from them (not recorded which). The receptors were sampled from a man aged 18-30 years who had mild COVID-19 (a few samples of this study predate the infection). Cell type and time point are not known.

The V and J genes are TRBV7-8 and TRBJ2-1, with D unclear. The germline gives CDR1 SGHVS, CDR2 FQNEAQ. The CDR3 extends over 12 amino acids. V was cut by 5 bases and J by 12 bases, with 14 bases left in between. This CDR3 reads CASSLLVDGQFF. The CDR3 nucleotides are TGTGCCAGCAGCCTACTTGTAGATGGGCAGTTCTTC.

This clonotype was picked up a small number of times. The chain combines TRBV27 with TRBJ1-2; D gene uncertain. CDR1 is MNHEY, CDR2 SMNVEV, per germline (reference sequence). This CDR3 is 12 amino acids long. Trimming shortened V by 5 bases and J by 8 bases, and 12 bases separated the two germline ends. This CDR3 reads CASSNDGWGYTF. The CDR3, as DNA: TGTGCCAGCAGTAACGACGGCTGGGGCTACACCTTC.

This clonotype was observed at least ten times. This chain connects TRBV7-6 to TRBJ2-2; tentatively, D is TRBD1 (5 bases). Germline V lookup: CDR1 SGHVS, CDR2 FNYEAQ. The V and J ends lost 3 bases and 1 base respectively, with 6 bases between them. The CDR3 is made up of 14 amino acids. CDR3 loop: CASSLGRNTGELFF. The DNA for the CDR3 is TGTGCCAGCAGCTTGGGGCGGAACACCGGGGAGCTGTTTTTT. The entire variable domain, with the rest obtained from reference TRBV7-6 and TRBJ2-2, is as follows: GAGVSQSPRYKVTKRGQDVALRCDPISGHVSLYWYRQALGQGPEFLTYFNYEAQQDKSGLPNDRFSAERPEGSISTLTIQRTEQRDSAMYRCASSLGRNTGELFFGEGSRLTVL.